A single sample is the source of the 16 T cell receptor beta chains below, sequenced in a study of T-cell reconstitution after alpha-beta-depleted transplantation in children. Unique molecular identifiers were incorporated into the prepared TCRbeta library. TCRdb independently ran MiXCR on the PCR reads; one entry per CDR3 protein. Of about 260,000 distinct CDR3 sequences in the sample, roughly 8.2% are singletons; the top ten hold 5% to 8%. Sequencing was performed on PBMCs, mostly from graft donor cells, taken 180 days after TCRalphabeta/CD19-depleted stem cell transplant. The receptors stem from a male patient aged 10-17 years who had a stem cell transplant for acute lymphoblastic leukemia, so the T cells may come from the graft donor.

DNA for the CDR3: TGCGCCACCCCGACCGGGACAATTCCCTACGAGCAGTACTTC. The encoded protein is CATPTGTIPYEQYF. The chain recombines TRBV5-1 with TRBJ2-7, with D tentatively TRBD1 (6 bases). The germline V gene encodes CDR1 SGHRS and CDR2 YFSETQ. This CDR3 region has 14 residues. Trimming left V 9 bases short and J 2 bases short, with 18 bases between.

In this sample, this clonotype turned up many times. The chain couples TRBV5-6 to TRBJ2-1; possibly TRBD2 for D (5 bases). V lost 0 bases, J lost 4 bases, and 14 bases lay in between. The CDR3 covers 16 residues. CDR1 SGHDT and CDR2 YYEEEE come from the germline V gene. The DNA of the CDR3 is TGTGCCAGCAGCTTGGTTTCCAGTCGGAGGTACAATGAGCAGTTCTTC. It encodes CASSLVSSRRYNEQFF. The entire variable domain, with the rest obtained from reference TRBV5-6 and TRBJ2-1, is as follows: DAGVTQSPTHLIKTRGQQVTLRCSPKSGHDTVSWYQQALGQGPQFIFQYYEEEERQRGNFPDRFSGHQFPNYSSELNVNALLLGDSALYLCASSLVSSRRYNEQFFGPGTRLTVL.

This clonotype appeared a few times. This chain connects TRBV10-3 to TRBJ2-3; the D call may be TRBD1 or TRBD2 (6 bases each). Germline V gene data show CDR1 as ENHRY and CDR2 as SYGVKD. The CDR3 is 19 residues long. V dropped 0 bases and J dropped 2 bases, with 21 bases sitting between them. Here the CDR3 reads CAISESNTGASRHTDTQYF. The CDR3 DNA follows: TGTGCCATCAGTGAGTCGAATACGGGGGCCTCTCGTCACACAGATACGCAGTATTTT.

This clonotype has ten or more counts. The chain recombines TRBV7-9 with TRBJ1-3, with 7 bases matching TRBD1. The trim removed 5 bases at V and 0 bases at J, leaving 7 bases unmatched. Germline-derived CDR1 and CDR2 are SEHNR and FQNEAQ (reference sequence). The CDR3 totals 16 residues. DNA of the CDR3: TGTGCCAGCAGCAGGACAGGTCTATTCTCTGGAAACACCATATATTTT. Protein: CASSRTGLFSGNTIYF.

Many counts were recorded for this clonotype. The rearrangement links TRBV7-9 to TRBJ1-5, with D possibly matching TRBD1 (6 bases). The CDR3 is 14 residues long. From germline, CDR1 is SEHNR and CDR2 FQNEAQ (reference sequence). V was cut by 3 bases and J by 6 bases, with 12 bases left in between. CDR3 DNA sequence: TGTGCCAGCAGCTTGGGGGGGCGCGGTCAGCCCCAGCATTTT. As protein: CASSLGGRGQPQHF.

Ten or more counts support this clonotype. The rearrangement uses TRBV20-1 and TRBJ1-5; possible D gene TRBD1, 6 bases. This CDR3 has 13 residues. The germline V gene has CDR1 DFQATT and CDR2 SNEGSKA (reference sequence). V lost 3 bases and J lost 9, with 15 bases in between. The CDR3 DNA is TGCAGTGCTAGGGGCAGGGGTGGGACGCCCCAGCATTTT. This sequence encodes CSARGRGGTPQHF.

In its sample, this clonotype was seen many times. The chain couples TRBV7-3 to TRBJ1-2, with 10 nucleotides matching TRBD1. V shed 0 bases and J 3 bases; nucleotides not matched to a gene: 1. CDR3 length equals 15 residues. Germline V lookup: CDR1 SGHTA, CDR2 FQGTGA. The CDR3 is CASSLTGTGDYGYTF. CDR3 in DNA: TGTGCCAGCAGCTTAACCGGGACAGGGGACTATGGCTACACCTTC.

This clonotype was detected many times. This chain joins TRBV5-1 and TRBJ2-1, with a weak D call TRBD1 (6 bases). V was cut by 4 bases and J by 6 bases, with 17 bases left in between. The germline CDR1 and CDR2 sequences are SGHRS and YFSETQ. The CDR3 covers 15 residues. The CDR3 DNA follows: TGCGCCAGCAGCATAAGGGACACCCGGATCAATGAGCAGTTCTTC. Translated, it gives CASSIRDTRINEQFF.

With regard to this clonotype: A much larger clone sits a single nucleotide away, making a read error possible. V and J are TRBV5-4 and TRBJ1-1; TRBD1 is a possible D gene (5 bases). The CDR3 length is 16 residues. The germline V gene encodes CDR1 SGHNT and CDR2 YYREEE (reference sequence). As DNA, the CDR3 is TGTGCCAGCGGCTTGGGGACCCCCACGAAGAACACTGAAGCTTTCTTT. Translated, it gives CASGLGTPTKNTEAFF. Variable domain in full (rest from reference TRBV5-4 and TRBJ1-1): ETGVTQSPTHLIKTRGQQVTLRCSSQSGHNTVSWYQQALGQGPQFIFQYYREEENGRGNFPPRFSGLQFPNYSSELNVNALELDDSALYLCASGLGTPTKNTEAFFGQGTRLTVV.

Many counts were recorded for this clonotype. This chain uses TRBV4-2 with TRBJ2-1, with a possible D match to TRBD2 (5 bases). There are 16 residues in the CDR3. Germline V gives CDR1 LGHNA, CDR2 YNFKEQ. Trimming stripped 0 bases from V and 3 bases from J, with 12 bases between. CDR3 DNA sequence: TGTGCCAGCAGCCAAGACCGGGCTAGCAGCTACAATGAGCAGTTCTTC. It encodes CASSQDRASSYNEQFF.

This clonotype was seen repeatedly, ten times or more. This chain uses TRBV25-1 with TRBJ1-2; D is perhaps TRBD1 (6 bases). This CDR3 comprises 11 residues. The germline CDR1 and CDR2 sequences are MGHDK and SYGVNS. Trimming removed 6 bases at V and 5 bases at J, with 7 bases between. The CDR3 is CASRGGYGYTF. The DNA for the CDR3 is TGTGCCAGCAGAGGGGGGTATGGCTACACCTTC.

This clonotype was seen ten or more times. V gene TRBV29-1 combines with J gene TRBJ2-5, with D maybe TRBD1 (5 bases). The germline V and J ends were trimmed by 7 bases and 4 bases, with 22 bases remaining between them. The CDR3 has 15 residues. Germline loops: CDR1 SQVTM, CDR2 ANQGSEA. CDR3 region: CSAELDTESGETQYF. The DNA for the CDR3 is TGCAGCGCCGAATTGGACACGGAGAGTGGAGAGACCCAGTACTTC.

The rearrangement links TRBV20-1 to TRBJ2-2, with TRBD2 identical over 8 bases. J was trimmed by 4 bases and V by 6 bases; bases with no gene match: 4. Per the germline V gene, CDR1 is DFQATT and CDR2 is SNEGSKA (reference sequence). The CDR3 spans 13 residues. The CDR3 DNA reads as TGCAGTGCCGGGGGGGGTAGCACCGGGGAGCTGTTTTTT. It codes for CSAGGGSTGELFF.

The CDR3 DNA is TGTGCCAGCAGTCCCCTTTTCTCTGGGGCCAACGTCCTGACTTTC. As protein: CASSPLFSGANVLTF. The chain is built from TRBV6-1 and TRBJ2-6; D remains unclear. The CDR3 is made up of 15 amino acids. V was cut by 5 bases and J by 0 bases, with 8 bases left in between. Germline V CDR1 and CDR2: MNHNS, SASEGT.

This clonotype has at least ten counts. The chain combines TRBV4-2 with TRBJ2-1, with TRBD1 matching over 9 bases. The V and J ends lost 3 bases and 7 bases, in that order; junction bases with no gene match: 4. The V gene's germline CDR1 is LGHNA and CDR2 YNFKEQ. This CDR3 is built from 14 residues. CDR3 coding DNA: TGTGCCAGCAGCCACGTGGGGACAGGGAATGAGCAGTTCTTC. It encodes CASSHVGTGNEQFF.

This clonotype was seen repeatedly, ten times or more. The V and J genes are TRBV7-2 and TRBJ2-1, with D perhaps TRBD2 (7 bases). This CDR3 contains 14 residues. CDR1 is SGHTA, CDR2 FQGNSA, per germline. V was trimmed by 8 bases and J by 12 bases, leaving 23 bases between them. CDR3 amino acids: CASVPGTTWGRQFF. In DNA, the CDR3 is TGTGCCAGCGTCCCCGGGACTACGTGGGGGCGGCAGTTCTTC.